This T cell receptor beta chain appears in the sequencing data of a study of cytomegalovirus exposure and HLA in healthy donors. Looking at the study overall: Findings of an earlier analysis included over 95 million unique TCR beta sequences from around 180 million T cells. Samples from HLA-typed donors yielded 85 million to 95 million unique TCRs in an early data release. Study conclusions and caveats: Researchers counted 164 TCR beta chains as cytomegalovirus-associated. For most TCR sequences rarity was the rule, although some public TCRs occurred in many donors.

This clone was recorded once. Antigen: not known. CDR1 and CDR2 from the germline V gene are SGHAT and FQNNGV. The CDR3 is 16 amino acids. With 1 base clipped from V and 1 base from J, the junction kept 5 bases outside the gene matches. PCR employed 60 Vbeta and 13 Jbeta primers. Profiled with immunoSEQ multiplex PCR; TCRdb holds only in-frame clones, not every one. The sample shows under 170,000 clones, about 64% of them seen only once. The chain combines TRBV11-2 with TRBJ2-5; 8 bases align to TRBD2. Source material: PBMCs. The source is a woman aged 55-69 years in good health and CMV-seropositive. The CDR3 is CASSLVGGGLQETQYF. The CDR3 bases are TGTGCCAGCAGCTTAGTGGGCGGGGGGCTCCAAGAGACCCAGTACTTC.